The 26 T cell receptor beta chains given below trace back to one sample, sequenced in a study of neurological immune-mediated disorders. Each CDR3 protein gets one entry after TCRdb re-called the 5' RACE reads with MiXCR. Of 75,000 to 90,000 distinct CDR3 sequences in the sample, 10% were seen once. The material sequenced was PBMCs. These receptors were taken from a man in his forties in good health.

This clonotype was counted many times. The chain carries TRBV29-1 and TRBJ2-7; D remains ambiguous. The length of the CDR3 is 15 residues. Germline CDR1 is SQVTM and CDR2 is ANQGSEA. V dropped 3 bases and J dropped 2 bases, with 17 bases sitting between them. The CDR3 coding sequence is TGCAGCGTTGATCTTTGTTATAGAATTCCCTACGAGCAGTACTTC. This gives the protein CSVDLCYRIPYEQYF.

This clonotype was seen ten or more times. The chain carries TRBV6-5 and TRBJ1-2, with a weak D call TRBD1 (6 bases). V gave up 7 bases and J gave up 1 base, with 10 bases separating them. Germline V lookup: CDR1 MNHEY, CDR2 SVGAGI. The CDR3 sequence is 13 residues long. CDR3 nucleotides: TGTGCCAGCACAGAGGGGGGTAACTATGGCTACACCTTC. It yields the protein CASTEGGNYGYTF.

This clonotype was recorded at least ten times. The V call is TRBV12-5, the J call TRBJ2-1; D possibly corresponds to TRBD1 (5 bases). The V gene's germline CDR1 is LGHNT and CDR2 FRNRAP. The CDR3 consists of 13 residues. Trimming took 3 bases from V and 5 from J, leaving 8 bases between them. The CDR3 loop reads CASGLDSHNEQFF. Written as DNA, the CDR3 is TGTGCTAGTGGTTTAGACAGTCACAATGAGCAGTTCTTC.

The chain carries TRBV12-3 or TRBV12-4 and TRBJ2-7, with unresolved D. With 8 bases removed from V and 2 bases from J, the gap between germline ends came to 13 bases. CDR3 length: 13 amino acids. The CDR3 coding sequence is TGTGCCAGCCAACTCTCTATTCCCTACGAGCAGTACTTC. Translation: CASQLSIPYEQYF.

This clonotype was found many times. The chain is built from TRBV6-2 or TRBV6-3 and TRBJ2-7, with D perhaps matching TRBD1 (6 bases). Germline CDR1 MNHEY, CDR2 SVGEGT. Trimming removed 2 bases from V and 0 bases from J, with 14 bases in between. This CDR3 is built from 16 residues. The CDR3 DNA sequence: TGTGCCAGCAGTTACGGGTTGGACAGCTACTCCTACGAGCAGTACTTC. Protein: CASSYGLDSYSYEQYF.

This clonotype was counted many times. The CDR3 DNA reads TGCGCCAGCAGTTTGACTAGCGGGCTTGCCTACGAGCAGTACTTC. Translation: CASSLTSGLAYEQYF. The chain links TRBV5-1 to TRBJ2-7; 10 bases agree with TRBD2. Germline CDR1 is SGHRS and CDR2 is YFSETQ. The CDR3 sequence is 15 residues long. Losses at the gene ends were 5 bases for V and 2 bases for J; bases not matched to a gene: 7.

This clonotype showed up many times. V is TRBV5-1 and J is TRBJ1-1, with D hard to call. The V gene lost 1 base and the J gene lost 2 bases, with 12 bases spanning the gap. The CDR3 has 15 amino acids. In germline, CDR1 is SGHRS, CDR2 YFSETQ. The CDR3 loop reads CASSLRAIGNTEAFF. CDR3 nucleotide sequence: TGCGCCAGCAGCTTGAGGGCCATTGGTAACACTGAAGCTTTCTTT.

Many counts were recorded for this clonotype. V is TRBV13 and J is TRBJ2-1, with D possibly TRBD1 on 5 matching bases. The V gene's germline CDR1 is PRHDT and CDR2 FYEKMQ (reference sequence). V gave up 3 bases and J gave up 0 bases, with 15 bases separating them. The CDR3 is made up of 17 amino acids. CDR3 loop: CASSLEGQPSSYNEQFF. The CDR3 DNA reads as TGTGCCAGCAGCTTGGAAGGACAACCTAGCTCCTACAATGAGCAGTTCTTC.

This clonotype was detected ten times or more. This chain connects TRBV28 to TRBJ2-7, with D uncertain. The germline V gene encodes CDR1 MDHEN and CDR2 SYDVKM. CDR3 length: 13 residues. Trimming removed 3 bases from V and 2 bases from J, with 8 bases in between. CDR3 sequence reads: CASSLESAYEQYF. CDR3 coding DNA: TGTGCCAGCAGTTTGGAGTCAGCCTACGAGCAGTACTTC.

This clonotype is labeled as medium-sized. The V and J genes are TRBV7-2 and TRBJ2-3; perhaps TRBD1 as D (5 bases). Germline CDR1 SGHTA, CDR2 FQGNSA. The length of the CDR3 is 12 residues. The ends were cut back, 5 bases at V and 11 bases at J, with 14 bases in the middle. The CDR3 coding sequence is TGTGCCAGCAGCCGAGACAGCAAGCGGCAGTATTTT. Amino acids: CASSRDSKRQYF.

This clonotype was seen many times. This rearrangement joins TRBV24-1 to TRBJ2-2; the D is unclear. This CDR3 spans 11 amino acids. Trimming shortened V by 1 base and J by 7 bases, and 0 bases separated the two germline ends. CDR1 and CDR2 (germline): KGHDR, SFDVKD. The CDR3 here is CATSDFGELFF. CDR3 nucleotides: TGTGCCACCAGTGATTTCGGGGAGCTGTTTTTT.

This clonotype came up many times. The rearrangement links TRBV20-1 to TRBJ2-3; D is uncertain. V dropped 6 bases and J dropped 3 bases, with 19 bases sitting between them. The CDR3 sequence is 15 residues long. The germline V gene encodes CDR1 DFQATT and CDR2 SNEGSKA (reference sequence). CDR3 residues: CSAGNDRPITDTQYF. The CDR3 DNA reads TGCAGTGCCGGTAACGATAGGCCCATAACAGATACGCAGTATTTT.

This clonotype has ten or more counts. V is TRBV24-1 and J is TRBJ2-6; D possibly corresponds to TRBD2 (6 bases). CDR3 length: 16 residues. Germline CDR1 and CDR2: KGHDR and SFDVKD. V dropped 2 bases and J dropped 9 bases, with 16 bases sitting between them. In DNA form, the CDR3 reads TGTGCCACCAGTGATTCCGACGGGAGATATGTCAACGTCCTGACTTTC. It is translated as CATSDSDGRYVNVLTF.

This clonotype showed up just once. With a much larger clone just one base away, this may be a read error. The chain carries TRBV19 and TRBJ2-7; 11 bases agree with TRBD1. The CDR3 is 15 residues long. CDR1 is LNHDA and CDR2 is SQIVND in the germline V gene (reference sequence). The DNA for the CDR3 is TGTTCCAGTACTAAGGGACAGGGGGGAGCCTACGAGCAGTACTTC. Encoded protein: CSSTKGQGGAYEQYF.

A remark on this clonotype: The junction departs from the called germline gene at one end, perhaps through a read error. The chain combines TRBV5-1 with TRBJ2-3; D unclear. The DNA end is a closer match to TRBJ1-5, so the J assignment may be wrong. This CDR3 has 15 residues. Germline loops: CDR1 SGHRS, CDR2 YFSETQ. This CDR3 is CGSRPDGVSTDTQHF. For the CDR3, the DNA is TGCGGCAGCAGGCCGGACGGGGTTAGCACAGATACGCAGCATTTT.

This clonotype was seen ten or more times. This chain uses TRBV20-1 with TRBJ1-1, with D possibly TRBD1 on 5 matching bases. The ends were cut back, 5 bases at V and 7 bases at J, with 20 bases in the middle. Per the germline V gene, CDR1 is DFQATT and CDR2 is SNEGSKA (reference sequence). The CDR3 has 14 residues. The CDR3 spells CSADGPRGSGEAFF. In DNA form, the CDR3 reads TGCAGTGCTGACGGGCCCCGGGGGTCAGGTGAAGCTTTCTTT.

The sample holds a few counts of this clonotype. A much larger clone differs by one base, so this may be a read error. The rearrangement links TRBV24-1 to TRBJ2-2; the D gene is possibly TRBD1 (6 bases). The CDR3 totals 14 residues. V dropped 12 bases and J dropped 4 bases, with 17 bases sitting between them. Germline CDR1 and CDR2: KGHDR and SFDVKD. This chain's CDR3 is CASQGIVGTGELFF. The CDR3 coding sequence is TGTGCCTCCCAGGGGATCGTAGGCACCGGGGAGCTGTTTTTT.

This clonotype was seen ten or more times. V gene TRBV29-1 combines with J gene TRBJ2-3, with 11 bases that match TRBD2. Germline lookup yields CDR1 SQVTM and CDR2 ANQGSEA. V shed 4 bases, J shed 0 bases, and the junction held 6 bases outside the gene matches. The CDR3 length is 16 residues. The CDR3 is CSVGLAGGPSTDTQYF. For the CDR3, the DNA is TGCAGCGTTGGGTTAGCGGGGGGGCCTAGCACAGATACGCAGTATTTT.

This clonotype was seen at least ten times. The chain uses TRBV5-1 and TRBJ1-5; D not certain. V lost 0 bases and J 7 bases, leaving 8 bases between the germline ends. The CDR3 contains 13 residues. Germline assignment: CDR1 SGHRS and CDR2 YFSETQ. This CDR3 reads CASSLGGQQPQHF. The CDR3 nucleotides read TGCGCCAGCAGCTTGGGGGGTCAACAGCCCCAGCATTTT. Using reference TRBV5-1 and TRBJ1-5 for the parts outside the CDR3, the full variable domain is KAGVTQTPRYLIKTRGQQVTLSCSPISGHRSVSWYQQTPGQGLQFLFEYFSETQRNKGNFPGRFSGRQFSNSRSEMNVSTLELGDSALYLCASSLGGQQPQHFGDGTRLSIL.

The table lists this clonotype with many counts. This chain uses TRBV5-1 with TRBJ1-1, with 7 nucleotides matching TRBD1. Germline V lookup: CDR1 SGHRS, CDR2 YFSETQ. Trimming removed 4 bases from V and 1 base from J; junction bases left unmatched: 10. The CDR3 has 16 residues. CDR3: CASSPGPGTANTEAFF. The CDR3 DNA sequence: TGCGCCAGCAGCCCGGGGCCGGGGACAGCGAACACTGAAGCTTTCTTT.

This clonotype was seen many times. J is TRBJ2-6 and V is TRBV12-3 or TRBV12-4, with 12 bases identical to TRBD1. This CDR3 has 17 residues. Trimming removed 5 bases from V and 2 bases from J; junction bases left unmatched: 4. CDR3 in amino acids: CASSLRDRGPGANVLTF. CDR3 nucleotide sequence: TGTGCCAGCAGTCTCCGGGACAGGGGGCCTGGGGCCAACGTCCTGACTTTC.

Concerning this clonotype itself: A much bigger clone sits one base away, suggesting this may be a read error. The gene calls are TRBV12-3 or TRBV12-4 and TRBJ1-1; no firm D call. This CDR3 is 13 amino acids long. CDR3 loop: CASMRVPNSEAFF. The CDR3 coding sequence is TGTGCCAGCATGCGGGTTCCAAACAGTGAAGCTTTCTTT.

This clonotype came up many times. The V call is TRBV6-5, the J call TRBJ1-1, with a possible D match to TRBD1 (6 bases). Germline CDR1 MNHEY, CDR2 SVGAGI. The CDR3 sequence is 14 residues long. V was clipped by 4 bases and J by 0 bases, with 9 bases between them. The CDR3, as DNA: TGTGCCAGCAGTTTAGGGGGAATGAACACTGAAGCTTTCTTT. Translated, it gives CASSLGGMNTEAFF.

This clonotype was recorded at least ten times. The chain has TRBV4-2 and TRBJ2-4; D is unclear. The germline V gene has CDR1 LGHNA and CDR2 YNFKEQ. V lost 4 bases and J 0 bases, leaving 19 bases between the germline ends. This CDR3 is built from 18 residues. The CDR3 nucleotides read TGTGCCAGCAGCCGGACGGACCTCTTCGGCAGAGCCAAAAACATTCAGTACTTC. Translation: CASSRTDLFGRAKNIQYF.

This clonotype was seen many times. J is TRBJ1-3 and V is TRBV12-3 or TRBV12-4; no clear D. Deletions cut 5 bases from V and 0 bases from J, with 11 bases between. CDR3 size: 15 residues. CDR3 nucleotide sequence: TGTGCCAGCAGTCCCAGGTACACCTCTGGAAACACCATATATTTT. Protein: CASSPRYTSGNTIYF.

This clonotype appeared many times. The rearrangement joins TRBV6-6 to TRBJ1-5; D might be TRBD1 (5 bases). V was clipped by 4 bases and J by 2 bases, with 12 bases between them. This CDR3 region has 15 residues. CDR1 is MNHNY and CDR2 is SVGAGI in the germline V gene (reference sequence). The CDR3 is CASSSGTAGNQPQHF. The CDR3 bases are TGTGCCAGCAGTTCCGGGACGGCGGGCAATCAGCCCCAGCATTTT.